This TCR beta chain was identified during a study of blood T cell repertoires in COVID-19. In the study overall: The United States, Italy and Spain provided the acute and convalescent COVID-19 samples. In each case, the material was cDNA or gDNA derived from T cells, B-cell-depleted T cells, or PBMCs.

This clone was observed a single time. The germline gives CDR1 MDHEN, CDR2 SYDVKM. There are 13 residues in the CDR3. The V end was cut by 5 bases, the J end by 4 bases, with 9 bases between. Per the study methods: For nucleated cells, counts were estimated from reference gene primer amplification. The protocol was immunoSEQ multiplex PCR, while the TCRdb copy is restricted to in-frame clones and leaves out a portion. The V and J calls and clone size were taken over from that table, and D and trimming were inferred from the DNA. Among about 50,000 clones listed, 85% to 90% were seen once. The sequencing sample was made of peripheral blood. The chain carries TRBV28 and TRBJ2-1; perhaps TRBD2 as D (5 bases). The origin of this receptor is a man in his sixties with acute or convalescent COVID-19. The CDR3 DNA follows: TGTGCCAGCAGTGCAAGCGGATACAATGAGCAGTTCTTC. Encoded protein: CASSASGYNEQFF. The full variable domain, completed using reference TRBV28 and TRBJ2-1, is DVKVTQSSRYLVKRTGEKVFLECVQDMDHENMFWYRQDPGLGLRLIYFSYDVKMKEKGDIPEGYSVSREKKERFSLILESASTNQTSMYLCASSASGYNEQFFGPGTRLTVL.